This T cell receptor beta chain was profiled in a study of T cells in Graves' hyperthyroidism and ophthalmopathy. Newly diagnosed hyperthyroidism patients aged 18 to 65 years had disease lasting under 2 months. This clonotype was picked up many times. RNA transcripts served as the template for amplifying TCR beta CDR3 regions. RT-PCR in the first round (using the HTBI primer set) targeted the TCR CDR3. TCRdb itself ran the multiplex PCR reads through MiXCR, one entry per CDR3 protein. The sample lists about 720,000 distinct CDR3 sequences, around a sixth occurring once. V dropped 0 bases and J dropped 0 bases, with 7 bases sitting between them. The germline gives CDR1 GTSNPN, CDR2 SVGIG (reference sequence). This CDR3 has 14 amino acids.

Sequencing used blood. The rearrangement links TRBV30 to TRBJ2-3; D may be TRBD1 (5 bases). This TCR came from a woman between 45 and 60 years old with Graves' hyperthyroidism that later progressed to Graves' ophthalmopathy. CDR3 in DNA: TGTGCCTGGAGTGTACAGGATAGCACAGATACGCAGTATTTT. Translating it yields CAWSVQDSTDTQYF.